This TCR beta chain was retrieved from a study of shared clonotypes between healthy human individuals. Study-level results: Donor scarcity curtailed the genetic and exposure-history diversity represented herein. Clonotypes which were not shared had lower generation probabilities than clonotypes that all four donors shared.

A remark on this clone: Its antigen remains unknown.

Donors included only healthy HIV-negative adults lacking recent acute infections or vaccinations. Per germline, CDR1 ENHRY and CDR2 SYGVKD. This CDR3 spans 12 amino acids. Repertoires were generated with immunoSEQ multiplex PCR, while TCRdb's copy carries only in-frame clones and drops some. Seen here are a few hundred thousand clones, around 70% observed once, and the top ten hold over 9.5%. The receptor was derived from a man in his thirties or forties in good health. Sequencing was performed on memory CD4+ T cells sorted from blood. Subset indicated: CD45RA-negative fraction. The chain combines TRBV10-3 with TRBJ2-1; 8 bases align to TRBD2. The CDR3 reads CSSGSPYNEQFF. DNA of the CDR3: TGTTCAAGCGGGAGTCCCTACAATGAGCAGTTCTTC.